This entry is about one T cell receptor (beta chain). Antigen specificity is unknown. The data derive from a study of OX40 agonist ivuxolimab in advanced cancers. Study-wide findings and caveats: Nonresponders included some who also had low normalized T-cell clonal expansion.

Only in-frame clones appear in the TCRdb table, and some are missing; sequencing was by immunoSEQ multiplex PCR. The data hold 65,000 to 90,000 clones, with about 92% observed a single time. This CDR3 has 15 amino acids. Trimming took 2 bases from V and 7 from J; bases not matched to a gene: 7. CDR1 is MNHEY, CDR2 SVGAGI, per germline. V gene TRBV6-5 combines with J gene TRBJ1-2; TRBD1 agrees at 10 bases. The receptor comes from an adult with an advanced solid tumor such as melanoma, head and neck, liver or kidney cancer. Material: CD4+ or CD8+ T cells sorted from blood, obtained in a trial of the OX40 agonist ivuxolimab. For the CDR3, the DNA is TGTGCCAGCAGTTACCTATCGGGACAGGGGCTTGGCTACACCTTC. It yields the protein CASSYLSGQGLGYTF.